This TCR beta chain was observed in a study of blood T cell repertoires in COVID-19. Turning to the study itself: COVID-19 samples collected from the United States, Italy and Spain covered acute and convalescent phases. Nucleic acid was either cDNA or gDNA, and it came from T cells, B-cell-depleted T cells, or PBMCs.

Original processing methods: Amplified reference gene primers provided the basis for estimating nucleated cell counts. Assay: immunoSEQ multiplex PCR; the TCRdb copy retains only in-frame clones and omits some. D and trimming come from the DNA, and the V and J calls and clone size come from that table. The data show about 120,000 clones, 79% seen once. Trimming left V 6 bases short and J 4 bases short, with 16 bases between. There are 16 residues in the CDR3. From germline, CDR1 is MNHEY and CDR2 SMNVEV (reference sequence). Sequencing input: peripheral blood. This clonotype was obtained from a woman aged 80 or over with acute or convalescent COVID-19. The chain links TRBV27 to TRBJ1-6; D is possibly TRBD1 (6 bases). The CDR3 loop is CASRLGGAQYNSPLHF. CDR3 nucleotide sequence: TGTGCCAGCAGACTGGGGGGGGCGCAATATAATTCACCCCTCCACTTT.